A single T cell receptor (beta chain) is shown here with its context. Its antigen remains unidentified. The source of the sample is a study of T cells after yellow fever vaccination. Study-wide results and caveats: Contamination by abundant bulk-population clonotypes could be present in FACS-sorted repertoires. Though it reached lower strength, the secondary response hit its peak faster, day 5 versus 15.

Trimming removed 4 bases from V and 5 bases from J; junction bases left unmatched: 23. The length of the CDR3 is 19 residues. The germline gives CDR1 SGHRS, CDR2 YFSETQ. TCRdb recomputed calls from the 5' RACE reads with MiXCR, one row per CDR3 protein. This sample has around 330,000 distinct CDR3 sequences, with 3.6% found just once. This TCR was sampled from a man younger than 35 who received the YFV17D yellow fever vaccine. The chain employs TRBV5-1 and TRBJ1-1, with 7 positions matching TRBD1. The sequences come from PBMCs, collected on the day of the yellow fever booster vaccination. CDR3 region: CASSASGTDLPTRRTEAFF. The CDR3 DNA reads TGCGCCAGCAGCGCATCCGGGACAGACCTTCCGACACGGAGAACTGAAGCTTTCTTT.